This T cell receptor (beta chain) was identified in a study of vaccination effects on CD4 cells after COVID-19 (dated 2022 in TCRdb). Study-level background: Post-vaccine samples across the study were collected a median of 72 days after the second dose, with a range of 14 to 241. In both COVID-19 convalescent patients and infection-naive vaccine recipients, the study compared SARS-CoV-2 spike-specific CD4+ TCR repertoires from before mRNA vaccination with those from after it. The full study included fewer than eleven COVID-19 convalescent patients and a few SARS-CoV-2-naive healthy vaccine recipients. The Oncomine TCR Beta short-read assay on an Illumina iSeq 100 was used to sequence cultures from other donors in the study.

A remark on this clone: Its antigen specificity is not known. Base-call qualities are not available, and no considerably larger clone is one nucleotide away.

The ViraFEST assay stimulated PBMC with viral peptide pools and then used TCR sequencing to identify antigen-specific CD4+ T cell clonotypes by expansion. After 10 to 11 days of culture, CD4+ T cells were isolated with the EasySep CD4+ T cell isolation kit. Each participant received two doses of an mRNA SARS-CoV-2 vaccine, either BNT162b2 or mRNA-1273. Healthy vaccine recipients had no prior SARS-CoV-2 infection, confirmed by negative nucleocapsid antibodies before and after vaccination. Each well held under 2.5 million PBMC cultured in IMDM containing roughly 5% human AB serum, roughly 9.6 IU/ml IL-2 and gentamicin, along with around 11 ug/ml peptides. On days 3 and 7, half of the culture medium was replaced with fresh IL-2-containing medium. Unless noted otherwise, every peptide stimulation condition was cultured in triplicate wells. Using Ficoll-Paque Plus gradient centrifugation, PBMC were separated from whole blood and then either used fresh or cryopreserved at -140C. Overlapping peptide pools spanned the spike proteins of SARS-CoV-2 and the common cold coronaviruses HCoV-NL63, HCoV-OC43 and HCoV-229E. The QIAamp micro DNA kit was used to extract genomic DNA from the cultured CD4+ T cells.

Beyond this particular receptor, the publication reports: Marked clonal contraction was observed in both infection-induced and vaccine-induced clones at late post-vaccination timepoints, consistent with waning T cell responses. Among healthy vaccine recipients, nearly all vaccine-induced clones were SARS-CoV-2 mono-reactive, and just 1 of 255 was cross-reactive with common cold coronaviruses. The study was limited by a small number of convalescent patients, and early post-infection timepoints were lacking.

Library prep was done by the immunoSEQ multiplex PCR assay. DNA from the cultured, isolated CD4+ T cells was subjected to TCR beta CDR3 sequencing. The original pipeline was this. Non-productive TCR sequences were discarded, and reads were trimmed to the CDR3 region, with only CDR3s of 7 or more amino acids retained. The MANAFEST web app was used to pick out antigen-specific clonotypes by comparing their expansion in peptide wells with that in reference cultures. Positive clones required FDR<0.05 expansion versus reference and all other wells, odds ratio above 5, and frequency above 0.1% in two replicate wells. Cross-reactive clonotypes were defined as significantly expanded in SARS-CoV-2 spike wells and in at least one common cold coronavirus spike condition. CDR3 similarity was assessed by Levenshtein distance using the stringdist R package, and unrooted trees were constructed with ape in R 3.6.1. In its TCRdb copy, this immuneACCESS table keeps in-frame sequences only and misses some clones. Where compared with another copy, unresolved V genes explain less than half of these, and the others have no known cause. The DNA gave D and trimming, while V, J and clone size come from that table. This sample gives tens of thousands of clones in total; roughly 71% of them show up just once. The ten largest make up about 9% of the sample.

The CDR1 and CDR2 encoded by the germline V gene (reference sequence) are MNHNY and SVGAGI. V loses 6 bases at its end and J loses 4 bases; junction bases beyond the gene matches: 3. The CDR3, cysteine through phenylalanine, is 14 amino acids long. CDR3 DNA is the only sequence kept; it has 42 bases, read in frame from the first base. This TCR was sampled from a human donor who received a COVID-19 vaccine. This receptor chain uses TRBV6-6 and TRBJ2-2, with 9 junctional bases fitting TRBD1. The sequencing here drew on CD4+ T cells from PBMCs cultured with HCoV-NL63 spike peptides, taken after COVID-19 vaccination. The cell subset or site tag for this specimen amounts to: HCoV-NL63 spike overlapping peptide pool stimulation. The nucleotides read TGTGCCAGCAGCAAGACAGGGGGCACCGGGGAGCTGTTTTTT. Protein translation: CASSKTGGTGELFF.